These 32 T cell receptor beta chains originate from one sample sequenced in a study of cytomegalovirus exposure and HLA in healthy donors. In the PCR, 60 Vbeta and 13 Jbeta primers were used. Clones were sequenced by immunoSEQ multiplex PCR, and TCRdb holds only the in-frame ones, with some missing. The sample contains around 99,000 clones, 65% to 85% of which appear only once. Specimen: PBMCs. The origin of the receptors is a man in his forties or fifties in good health and CMV-seronegative.

The CDR3 coding sequence is TGTGCCAGCAGCGCTAGCGGGAGGGGGTACAATGAGCAGTTCTTC. The encoded protein is CASSASGRGYNEQFF. The J gene is TRBJ2-1, the V gene TRBV9; 12 nucleotides line up with TRBD2. This CDR3 spans 15 amino acids. V was pared by 3 bases and J by 4 bases, with 2 bases of the junction left unmatched. The germline gives CDR1 SGDLS, CDR2 YYNGEE. The full variable domain, with the rest looked up from reference TRBV9 and TRBJ2-1, is DSGVTQTPKHLITATGQRVTLRCSPRSGDLSVYWYQQSLDQGLQFLIQYYNGEERAKGNILERFSAQQFPDLHSELNLSSLELGDSALYFCASSASGRGYNEQFFGPGTRLTVL.

The rearrangement uses TRBV11-3 and TRBJ2-1; 8 bases match TRBD2. Germline V gives CDR1 SGHNT, CDR2 YENEEA. This CDR3 comprises 15 residues. Trimming removed 0 bases from V and 7 bases from J; junction bases left unmatched: 5. Here the CDR3 DNA reads TGTGCCAGCAGCTTAGATAGCGGGGCGGGGAATGAGCAGTTCTTC. It translates to CASSLDSGAGNEQFF.

CDR3 sequence reads: CASSREADTEAFF. DNA of the CDR3: TGTGCCAGCAGTCGGGAAGCGGACACTGAAGCTTTCTTT. This sequence joins TRBV2 and TRBJ1-1; D gene ambiguous. There are 13 residues in the CDR3. V shed 5 bases and J shed 3 bases, with 10 bases lying between them. The germline V gene has CDR1 SNHLY and CDR2 FYNNEI.

V is TRBV7-2 and J is TRBJ2-5; the D gene is possibly TRBD1 (6 bases). The germline V gene encodes CDR1 SGHTA and CDR2 FQGNSA. The CDR3 totals 15 residues. Trimming shortened V by 3 bases and J by 4 bases, and 15 bases separated the two germline ends. CDR3 protein: CASSLGQGLVETQYF. CDR3 bases: TGTGCCAGCAGCTTGGGCCAGGGGTTAGTAGAGACCCAGTACTTC.

The chain is built from TRBV5-1 and TRBJ1-2; a weak D match, TRBD1 (5 bases). Germline CDR1 reads SGHRS; CDR2 reads YFSETQ. Deletions cut 1 base from V and 3 bases from J, with 7 bases between. The CDR3 runs 13 residues. The DNA for the CDR3 is TGCGCCAGCAGCTTGTTAGGGGACTATGGCTACACCTTC. The encoded protein is CASSLLGDYGYTF.

The chain carries TRBV30 and TRBJ1-5; 10 bases fit TRBD1. Trimming at V came to 4 bases and at J to 2 bases, leaving 5 bases not matched to a gene. CDR3 size: 15 residues. Germline values: CDR1 GTSNPN, CDR2 SVGIG (reference sequence). The chain's CDR3 is CAWKTGGSGNQPQHF. For the CDR3, the DNA is TGTGCCTGGAAGACAGGGGGCTCTGGCAATCAGCCCCAGCATTTT.

The genes are TRBV2 and TRBJ1-3; a weak D match, TRBD1 (5 bases). This CDR3 is built from 16 residues. V lost 7 bases and J lost 4, with 20 bases in between. Germline V gives CDR1 SNHLY, CDR2 FYNNEI. CDR3 loop: CASTNPRTDRGNTIYF. The CDR3 DNA sequence: TGTGCCAGCACTAATCCTCGTACCGACAGAGGAAACACCATATATTTT.

The gene calls are TRBV10-3 and TRBJ2-3; possible D gene TRBD1, 5 bases. V was pared by 2 bases and J by 2 bases, with 8 bases between. In germline, CDR1 is ENHRY, CDR2 SYGVKD. This CDR3 comprises 14 residues. For the CDR3, the DNA is TGTGCCATCAGTGAGACACAGGACACAGATACGCAGTATTTT. Protein product: CAISETQDTDTQYF.

The chain couples TRBV2 to TRBJ2-2; 8 bases match TRBD2. This CDR3 has 16 amino acids. CDR1 and CDR2 (germline): SNHLY, FYNNEI. The ends lost 4 bases at V and 2 bases at J; junction bases unmatched: 6. The CDR3 region has the DNA TGTGCCAGCAGTGGGGCTCTAGCGGGCAACACCGGGGAGCTGTTTTTT. Protein: CASSGALAGNTGELFF.

This clone was seen a few times. The gene calls are TRBV27 and TRBJ2-7; D perhaps matches TRBD2 (5 bases). CDR3 length equals 14 residues. Germline V gives CDR1 MNHEY, CDR2 SMNVEV (reference sequence). The V end lost 2 bases, the J end lost 0 bases, and 8 bases lay between the germline ends. CDR3 protein: CASSLPGSSYEQYF. In nucleotides, the CDR3 is TGTGCCAGCAGTTTACCGGGGAGCTCCTACGAGCAGTACTTC.

This chain uses TRBV7-2 with TRBJ2-1; D might be TRBD1 (6 bases). Germline assignment: CDR1 SGHTA and CDR2 FQGNSA. The CDR3 has 17 residues. V was shortened by 1 base and J by 5 bases, with 18 bases between the two germline ends. CDR3 residues: CASSLGPDRVFDNEQFF. DNA of the CDR3: TGTGCCAGCAGCTTAGGCCCGGACAGAGTCTTCGACAATGAGCAGTTCTTC. The variable domain in full, with the rest retrieved from reference TRBV7-2 and TRBJ2-1, is GAGVSQSPSNKVTEKGKDVELRCDPISGHTALYWYRQSLGQGLEFLIYFQGNSAPDKSGLPSDRFSAERTGGSVSTLTIQRTQQEDSAVYLCASSLGPDRVFDNEQFFGPGTRLTVL.

This clone was detected only once. The V and J genes are TRBV5-1 and TRBJ1-3; no clear D. This CDR3 region has 13 residues. Germline V gene lookup returns CDR1 SGHRS and CDR2 YFSETQ. V was pared by 1 base and J by 8 bases, with 10 bases between. CDR3 in amino acids: CASSLLPSDTIYF. CDR3 DNA sequence: TGCGCCAGCAGCTTGCTTCCCTCGGACACCATATATTTT.

The chain's CDR3 is CASGLSTDTQYF. The CDR3 DNA sequence: TGTGCTAGTGGTCTCAGCACAGATACGCAGTATTTT. This rearrangement joins TRBV12-5 to TRBJ2-3; D is undetermined. Germline V CDR1 and CDR2: LGHNT, FRNRAP. There are 12 residues in the CDR3. Trimming took off 5 bases at V and 0 bases at J, with 3 bases between the two ends. The full variable domain, in which reference TRBV12-5 and TRBJ2-3 provide the parts outside the CDR3, is DARVTQTPRHKVTEMGQEVTMRCQPILGHNTVFWYRQTMMQGLELLAYFRNRAPLDDSGMPKDRFSAEMPDATLATLKIQPSEPRDSAVYFCASGLSTDTQYFGPGTRLTVL.

This sequence joins TRBV30 and TRBJ2-2; 9 bases align to TRBD1. The CDR3 is 18 amino acids. Germline V lookup: CDR1 GTSNPN, CDR2 SVGIG (reference sequence). J lost 5 bases, V lost 0 bases, and 13 bases had no gene match. CDR3 amino acids: CAWSVERSRTGVTGELFF. The CDR3 DNA is TGTGCCTGGAGTGTAGAAAGGTCGCGGACAGGGGTGACCGGGGAGCTGTTTTTT.

The V and J genes are TRBV2 and TRBJ2-6, with TRBD1 matching 7 bases. This CDR3 has 15 amino acids. V dropped 5 bases and J dropped 2; count of bases not matched to a gene: 3. Germline CDR1 and CDR2: SNHLY and FYNNEI. CDR3 amino acids: CASSSTGTGANVLTF. CDR3 sequence (DNA): TGTGCCAGCAGTTCGACAGGGACTGGGGCCAACGTCCTGACTTTC.

V usage is TRBV28 and J usage is TRBJ1-6; D remains unclear. V dropped 10 bases and J dropped 7 bases, with 14 bases sitting between them. Germline values: CDR1 MDHEN, CDR2 SYDVKM. The CDR3 loop spans 13 amino acids. The CDR3 loop is CATNPRLNSPLHF. The CDR3 nucleotides are TGTGCCACCAATCCCCGACTGAATTCACCCCTCCACTTT.

V usage is TRBV27 and J usage is TRBJ2-7; TRBD1 aligns across 9 bases. The CDR3 totals 17 residues. CDR1 MNHEY and CDR2 SMNVEV come from the germline V gene (reference sequence). J was trimmed by 0 bases and V by 3 bases; bases with no gene match: 9. The CDR3 DNA is TGTGCCAGCAGTTTGGAGAGGACAGGGGCCCTCTCCTACGAGCAGTACTTC. Residues: CASSLERTGALSYEQYF.

V gene TRBV18 combines with J gene TRBJ1-2; D unresolved. Trimming removed 6 bases at V and 2 bases at J, with 16 bases between. The V gene's germline CDR1 is KGHSH and CDR2 LQKENI. The length of the CDR3 is 15 residues. The CDR3 region is CASSTRGTTNYGYTF. CDR3 coding DNA: TGTGCCAGCTCCACCCGGGGTACCACCAACTATGGCTACACCTTC.

Written as DNA, the CDR3 is TGTGCCAGCAGTGAAGGGCGGGGCAACTACGAGCAGTACTTC. Its translation is CASSEGRGNYEQYF. J is TRBJ2-7 and V is TRBV2; maybe TRBD2 (6 bases). Trimming took off 1 base at V and 3 bases at J, with 10 bases between the two ends. Germline lookup yields CDR1 SNHLY and CDR2 FYNNEI. The CDR3 loop spans 14 amino acids.

The rearrangement joins TRBV19 to TRBJ1-5; D gene ambiguous. Between the trimmed V and J ends, which lost 5 bases and 3 bases, there was a span of 8 bases. The germline V gene encodes CDR1 LNHDA and CDR2 SQIVND (reference sequence). CDR3 length equals 13 residues. The CDR3 loop reads CASSPISNQPQHF. CDR3 in DNA: TGTGCCAGTAGTCCTATCTCCAATCAGCCCCAGCATTTT.

The J gene is TRBJ2-2, the V gene TRBV28; 9 bases align to TRBD2. Trimming cost V 2 bases and J 0 bases; bases outside gene matches: 19. The germline CDR1 and CDR2 sequences are MDHEN and SYDVKM. CDR3 length: 22 amino acids. CDR3 sequence: CASSLPLRPTSGSLANTGELFF. The CDR3 bases are TGTGCCAGCAGTTTACCACTACGTCCGACTAGCGGTAGCCTCGCGAACACCGGGGAGCTGTTTTTT.

This clone was seen a handful of times. The J gene is TRBJ1-2, the V gene TRBV6-6, with TRBD1 matching 9 bases. In germline, CDR1 is MNHNY, CDR2 SVGAGI (reference sequence). The CDR3 spans 14 residues. With V trimmed by 7 bases and J by 6 bases, 9 bases remained unmatched. This CDR3 is CASTLGGQGNGYTF. The CDR3 DNA is TGTGCCAGCACCCTAGGGGGACAGGGAAATGGCTACACCTTC.

The V and J genes are TRBV10-2 and TRBJ2-3; TRBD2 aligns across 8 bases. V lost 0 bases and J lost 1; bases outside the gene matches: 0. The CDR3 covers 15 residues. CDR1 is WSHSY, CDR2 SAAADI, per germline. The CDR3 nucleotides read TGCGCCAGCAGTGAGTCGACTAGCGGCACAGATACGCAGTATTTT. Protein sequence: CASSESTSGTDTQYF.

Only one count was recorded for this clone. The chain couples TRBV10-3 to TRBJ1-3; D remains unclear. Trimming left V 0 bases short and J 3 bases short, with 12 bases between. CDR3 length: 16 amino acids. Germline values: CDR1 ENHRY, CDR2 SYGVKD. The CDR3 DNA reads TGTGCCATCAGTGAGTCGAAAGCTAACAGTGGAAACACCATATATTTT. Protein product: CAISESKANSGNTIYF.

This clone came up a few times. The chain carries TRBV28 and TRBJ1-6, with 7 bases matching TRBD1. This CDR3 is 15 amino acids long. In germline, CDR1 is MDHEN, CDR2 SYDVKM. V lost 5 bases and J lost 4; bases outside the gene matches: 5. The CDR3 sequence: CASSTRTGYNSPLHF. The DNA for the CDR3 is TGTGCCAGCAGTACAAGGACAGGTTATAATTCACCCCTCCACTTT.

The V call is TRBV15, the J call TRBJ1-2, with D perhaps TRBD1 (6 bases). The germline V and J ends were trimmed by 2 bases and 8 bases, with 21 bases remaining between them. CDR1 and CDR2 (germline): LNHNV, YYDKDF (reference sequence). This CDR3 spans 16 amino acids. The DNA for the CDR3 is TGTGCCACCAGCAGATCGACTACAGGGCTCCCTATCGGCTACACCTTC. Amino acids: CATSRSTTGLPIGYTF. Variable domain in full (rest from reference TRBV15 and TRBJ1-2): DAMVIQNPRYQVTQFGKPVTLSCSQTLNHNVMYWYQQKSSQAPKLLFHYYDKDFNNEADTPDNFQSRRPNTSFCFLDIRSPGLGDTAMYLCATSRSTTGLPIGYTFGSGTRLTVV.

This chain joins TRBV4-1 and TRBJ2-3; TRBD1 is a possible D gene (6 bases). CDR3 length: 17 residues. CDR1 is MGHRA and CDR2 is YSYEKL in the germline V gene. V was clipped by 1 base and J by 3 bases, with 17 bases between them. In nucleotides, the CDR3 is TGCGCCAGCAGCCAAGGAGGGGCAGGGGCGATAACAGATACGCAGTATTTT. Translated: CASSQGGAGAITDTQYF.

This chain joins TRBV5-1 and TRBJ2-5, with TRBD2 as a possible D gene (5 bases). The germline gives CDR1 SGHRS, CDR2 YFSETQ. CDR3 length: 15 residues. The V gene lost 4 bases and the J gene lost 5 bases, with 18 bases spanning the gap. CDR3 nucleotides: TGCGCCAGCAGCGATTTGGACTTACTCCAGGAGACCCAGTACTTC. Translating gives CASSDLDLLQETQYF.

The J gene is TRBJ1-5, the V gene TRBV6-1; 8 nucleotides align to TRBD1. Germline V lookup: CDR1 MNHNS, CDR2 SASEGT. The ends lost 3 bases at V and 6 bases at J; junction bases unmatched: 4. The CDR3 consists of 14 residues. The CDR3 is CASSDSGGGQPQHF. The CDR3 DNA follows: TGTGCCAGCAGTGATTCAGGGGGCGGTCAGCCCCAGCATTTT.

The chain is built from TRBV6-5 and TRBJ2-2; the D gene is possibly TRBD2 (6 bases). This CDR3 has 15 residues. Trimming shortened V by 6 bases and J by 1 base, and 12 bases separated the two germline ends. Germline assignment: CDR1 MNHEY and CDR2 SVGAGI. CDR3 protein: CASREGLLNTGELFF. Written as DNA, the CDR3 is TGTGCCAGCAGAGAGGGACTTTTGAACACCGGGGAGCTGTTTTTT.

The rearrangement joins TRBV19 to TRBJ1-1; 7 positions agree with TRBD1. Germline CDR1 reads LNHDA; CDR2 reads SQIVND (reference sequence). Losses at the gene ends were 2 bases for V and 1 base for J; bases not matched to a gene: 4. This CDR3 is 15 amino acids long. The DNA of the CDR3 is TGTGCCAGTAGTATAATGAACAGGGGGAACACTGAAGCTTTCTTT. Translated: CASSIMNRGNTEAFF.

The chain carries TRBV5-1 and TRBJ2-1; TRBD2 matches 11 bases. CDR1 and CDR2 (germline): SGHRS, YFSETQ. J was trimmed by 14 bases and V by 1 base; bases with no gene match: 11. This CDR3 is built from 15 residues. CDR3 bases: TGCGCCAGCAGCTTGACATCCGGGACTAGCGGTATCAAGTTCTTC. It translates to CASSLTSGTSGIKFF.